The 30 T cell receptor beta chains below all came from one sample that was sequenced in a study of T cells after yellow fever vaccination. TCRdb used MiXCR to reprocess the 5' RACE reads, holding one entry per CDR3 protein. Here the sample spans under 200,000 distinct CDR3 sequences, approximately 10% being singletons. The sample consisted of CD8+ T cells sorted from PBMCs, taken 15 days after the yellow fever booster vaccination. The receptors here all came from a man between 18 and 35 years old who received the YFV17D yellow fever vaccine.

The chain carries TRBV24-1 and TRBJ1-2; 9 nucleotides line up with TRBD1. Germline V gene sequence: CDR1 KGHDR, CDR2 SFDVKD. This CDR3 contains 15 residues. J lost 4 bases, V lost 4 bases, and 6 bases had no gene match. As DNA, the CDR3 is TGTGCCACCAGTGACCTACAGGGGGCCCTCTATGGCTACACCTTC. This codes for CATSDLQGALYGYTF.

The rearrangement uses TRBV7-9 and TRBJ2-7, with 9 positions matching TRBD1. The CDR3 consists of 16 residues. The ends lost 5 bases at V and 5 bases at J; junction bases unmatched: 13. Germline values: CDR1 SEHNR, CDR2 FQNEAQ (reference sequence). CDR3 nucleotide sequence: TGTGCCAGCAGCGTAGGGGGACAGGGCGCTTCGGACGAGCAGTACTTC. This codes for CASSVGGQGASDEQYF. Variable domain in full (rest from reference TRBV7-9 and TRBJ2-7): DTGVSQNPRHKITKRGQNVTFRCDPISEHNRLYWYRQTLGQGPEFLTYFQNEAQLEKSRLLSDRFSAERPKGSFSTLEIQRTEQGDSAMYLCASSVGGQGASDEQYFGPGTRLTVT.

V usage is TRBV29-1 and J usage is TRBJ2-7, with TRBD1 matching over 7 bases. There are 14 residues in the CDR3. From germline, CDR1 is SQVTM and CDR2 ANQGSEA. V was clipped by 1 base and J by 6 bases; unmatched bases: 9. CDR3 nucleotides: TGCAGCGTTGAAGGTAGGGGGCTCTCGGGCGAGCAGTACTTC. This sequence encodes CSVEGRGLSGEQYF.

The table lists this clonotype with a few counts. The chain has TRBV28 and TRBJ1-6; D is unresolved. Trimming cost V 5 bases and J 0 bases, with 17 bases left between them. CDR3 size: 18 residues. Germline CDR1 reads MDHEN; CDR2 reads SYDVKM. CDR3 in amino acids: CASSTAGSPSSYNSPLHF. The CDR3 region has the DNA TGTGCCAGCAGTACGGCGGGCAGCCCGAGCTCCTATAATTCACCCCTCCACTTT.

This chain uses TRBV20-1 with TRBJ1-6, with a possible D match to TRBD1 (5 bases). The CDR3 is 11 amino acids. The germline V and J ends were trimmed by 3 bases and 13 bases, with 10 bases remaining between them. Germline values: CDR1 DFQATT, CDR2 SNEGSKA (reference sequence). For the CDR3, the DNA is TGCAGTGCTAGTTTAGGGGTTCCCCTCCACTTT. As protein: CSASLGVPLHF.

The sample holds a few counts of this clonotype. The chain couples TRBV2 to TRBJ2-3; D gene ambiguous. V was shortened by 0 bases and J by 2 bases, with 6 bases between the two germline ends. The CDR3 is made up of 14 amino acids. Germline V gene sequence: CDR1 SNHLY, CDR2 FYNNEI. CDR3: CASSEAPYTDTQYF. CDR3 bases: TGTGCCAGCAGTGAAGCGCCGTACACAGATACGCAGTATTTT.

This clonotype has at least ten counts. V and J are TRBV6-5 and TRBJ2-4; possible D gene TRBD2, 6 bases. The CDR3 length is 16 residues. The V gene lost 2 bases and the J gene lost 0 bases, with 11 bases spanning the gap. Germline CDR1 MNHEY, CDR2 SVGAGI. The CDR3 reads CASSYQAGLAKNIQYF. The DNA for the CDR3 is TGTGCCAGCAGTTACCAGGCGGGGCTAGCCAAAAACATTCAGTACTTC.

The sample holds a few counts of this clonotype. The rearrangement uses TRBV7-9 and TRBJ2-1, with unresolved D. From germline, CDR1 is SEHNR and CDR2 FQNEAQ (reference sequence). The CDR3 has 15 amino acids. The V gene lost 7 bases and the J gene lost 0 bases, with 13 bases spanning the gap. The CDR3 DNA is TGTGCCAGCACCCTCGACCCTTTCTCCTACAATGAGCAGTTCTTC. Protein sequence: CASTLDPFSYNEQFF.

This chain connects TRBV7-9 to TRBJ1-1; D is possibly TRBD1 (5 bases). Germline V gene lookup returns CDR1 SEHNR and CDR2 FQNEAQ (reference sequence). The V gene lost 6 bases and the J gene lost 5 bases, with 22 bases spanning the gap. The CDR3 has 16 amino acids. The CDR3 DNA reads TGTGCCAGCAGTTCCATCGGGGGAATAGGGAGGACTGAAGCTTTCTTT. Translation: CASSSIGGIGRTEAFF.

V and J are TRBV7-6 and TRBJ1-6; no reliable D call. CDR3 size: 15 residues. The germline gives CDR1 SGHVS, CDR2 FNYEAQ. V lost 5 bases and J lost 0, with 8 bases in between. The CDR3 DNA follows: TGTGCCAGCAGCGCCCGAGGCTCCTATAATTCACCCCTCCACTTT. Its protein is CASSARGSYNSPLHF.

This clonotype is termed large. The chain uses TRBV5-6 and TRBJ2-5, with 7 bases identical to TRBD1. Germline V gene lookup returns CDR1 SGHDT and CDR2 YYEEEE. V gave up 0 bases and J gave up 5 bases; unmatched junction bases: 4. This CDR3 spans 14 amino acids. This chain's CDR3 is CASSLGRGYETQYF. In DNA form, the CDR3 reads TGTGCCAGCAGCTTGGGCAGGGGGTATGAGACCCAGTACTTC.

The chain carries TRBV6-2 or TRBV6-3 and TRBJ2-1; the match to TRBD2 covers 9 bases. V trimming: 0 bases; J trimming: 15 bases; junction bases outside the gene matches: 9. This CDR3 comprises 14 residues. CDR1 and CDR2 (germline): MNHEY, SVGEGT. The CDR3 nucleotides are TGTGCCAGCAGTTACTCTGCGGCTAGCGGGACTGGGTTCTTC. Protein: CASSYSAASGTGFF.

This clonotype was seen only a few times. CDR3 loop: CASSGSGGGTYEQYF. For the CDR3, the DNA is TGTGCCAGCAGCGGGAGTGGCGGGGGCACGTACGAGCAGTACTTC. The J gene is TRBJ2-7, the V gene TRBV9; D is possibly TRBD2 (7 bases). CDR1 and CDR2 (germline): SGDLS, YYNGEE. The CDR3 is made up of 15 amino acids. With 3 bases removed from V and 4 bases from J, the gap between germline ends came to 17 bases.

Remarks on this clonotype: Just one base apart from a much larger clone, this may be a read error. The chain carries TRBV29-1 and TRBJ2-1; TRBD1 aligns across 7 bases. The CDR3 loop spans 13 amino acids. In germline, CDR1 is SQVTM, CDR2 ANQGSEA. Here the CDR3 reads CSVAGQTYNEHFF. DNA of the CDR3: TGCAGCGTTGCGGGACAGACCTACAATGAGCATTTCTTC.

This clonotype was observed a few times. The chain carries TRBV6-2 or TRBV6-3 and TRBJ2-4; 7 bases map to TRBD2. Germline V gene sequence: CDR1 MNHEY, CDR2 SVGEGT. The CDR3 loop spans 11 amino acids. Trimming removed 6 bases from V and 14 bases from J; junction bases left unmatched: 7. In DNA, the CDR3 is TGTGCCAGCAGCCATCCAGGGACTAAGTACTTC. Encoded protein: CASSHPGTKYF.

The chain's CDR3 is CASSLYGTEAFF. The CDR3 nucleotides are TGTGCCAGCAGCCTCTATGGGACTGAAGCTTTCTTT. This chain links TRBV28 with TRBJ1-1; the D is unclear. This CDR3 is built from 12 residues. Trimming removed 6 bases from V and 5 bases from J, with 10 bases in between. Germline V CDR1 and CDR2: MDHEN, SYDVKM.

This clonotype came up a few times. The V and J genes are TRBV7-2 and TRBJ1-6, with D possibly TRBD1 on 6 matching bases. Trimming left V 3 bases short and J 10 bases short, with 19 bases between. This CDR3 spans 16 amino acids. Germline lookup yields CDR1 SGHTA and CDR2 FQGNSA. The CDR3 nucleotides are TGTGCCAGCAGCTTTCCGCCTCCAGGGGCTAGGTCACCCCTCCACTTT. It codes for CASSFPPPGARSPLHF.

This clonotype came up a few times. The chain has TRBV11-2 and TRBJ1-5; the D gene is possibly TRBD1 (5 bases). Looked up from germline, CDR1 is SGHAT and CDR2 is FQNNGV. This CDR3 comprises 16 residues. The V and J ends lost 6 bases and 1 base respectively, with 16 bases between them. DNA of the CDR3: TGTGCCAGCAGGATCCTGATGGGGGGAAGCAATCAGCCCCAGCATTTT. This gives the protein CASRILMGGSNQPQHF.

This clonotype came up a few times. An end of the junction differs from the germline gene, which may be a read error. This rearrangement joins TRBV7-2 to TRBJ2-3; the D gene is possibly TRBD2 (5 bases). This CDR3 has 16 residues. CDR1 and CDR2 from the germline V gene are SGHTA and FQGNSA. CDR3 in DNA: TGTGCCAGCACCTTAAGAGGGTACGCTAGCACAGATACGCAGTATTTT. It translates to CASTLRGYASTDTQYF.

The chain has TRBV21-1 and TRBJ1-3. TRBV21-1 is a recognized pseudogene. This CDR3 comprises 14 residues. The CDR3 nucleotides are TGTGCCAGCAGCAAACCGTCCTGGGGAAACACCATATATTTT. Protein product: CASSKPSWGNTIYF.

The chain couples TRBV4-1 to TRBJ2-4, with D maybe TRBD1 (6 bases). V was trimmed by 0 bases and J by 0 bases, leaving 12 bases between them. The CDR3 sequence is 17 residues long. Germline values: CDR1 MGHRA, CDR2 YSYEKL. CDR3 nucleotides: TGCGCCAGCAGCCAAGACTGGGACACACAAGCCAAAAACATTCAGTACTTC. This codes for CASSQDWDTQAKNIQYF.

The sample holds a few counts of this clonotype. The DNA for the CDR3 is TGCGCCAGCAGCTTGAAATCGAACACTGAAGCTTTCTTT. Protein: CASSLKSNTEAFF. The V call is TRBV5-1, the J call TRBJ1-1; no firm D call. Per germline, CDR1 SGHRS and CDR2 YFSETQ. The CDR3 is 13 residues long. Trimming took 1 base from V and 1 from J, leaving 5 bases between them.

This clonotype was seen a few times. This chain uses TRBV15 with TRBJ2-7; D gene ambiguous. V was clipped by 5 bases and J by 2 bases, with 10 bases between them. The CDR3 length is 13 residues. CDR1 LNHNV and CDR2 YYDKDF come from the germline V gene (reference sequence). CDR3 nucleotide sequence: TGTGCCACCAGCGGATCTCGGGCCTACGAGCAGTACTTC. Its translation is CATSGSRAYEQYF.

The genes are TRBV12-3 or TRBV12-4 and TRBJ2-5; D could derive from TRBD1 or TRBD2 (5 bases each). V was clipped by 7 bases and J by 9 bases, with 21 bases between them. CDR3 length: 14 amino acids. Written as DNA, the CDR3 is TGTGCCAGCACTTCGGGCCACCCCGAGGGGTCCCAGTACTTC. Protein: CASTSGHPEGSQYF.

The chain is built from TRBV9 and TRBJ1-1; 7 bases line up with TRBD1. With 0 bases clipped from V and 5 bases from J, the junction kept 4 bases outside the gene matches. There are 14 residues in the CDR3. Germline-derived CDR1 and CDR2 are SGDLS and YYNGEE. CDR3 DNA sequence: TGTGCCAGCAGCGTAGCAGGGGGGATTACTGAAGCTTTCTTT. Its protein product is CASSVAGGITEAFF.

Only a few counts were recorded for this clonotype. The gene calls are TRBV3-1 and TRBJ1-2; D is unresolved. This CDR3 contains 16 residues. Germline V gene lookup returns CDR1 LGHDT and CDR2 YNNKEL (reference sequence). Trimming left V 1 base short and J 6 bases short, with 18 bases between. CDR3 loop: CASSQVVPAPWDGYTF. CDR3 DNA: TGTGCCAGCAGCCAAGTGGTCCCAGCCCCCTGGGATGGCTACACCTTC. Filled out from reference TRBV3-1 and TRBJ1-2, the complete variable domain reads DTAVSQTPKYLVTQMGNDKSIKCEQNLGHDTMYWYKQDSKKFLKIMFSYNNKELIINETVPNRFSPKSPDKAHLNLHINSLELGDSAVYFCASSQVVPAPWDGYTFGSGTRLTVV.

This clonotype was recorded a few times. The chain couples TRBV20-1 to TRBJ2-3; D not resolved. The CDR3 totals 15 residues. V was trimmed by 1 base and J by 0 bases, leaving 11 bases between them. Per the germline V gene, CDR1 is DFQATT and CDR2 is SNEGSKA (reference sequence). CDR3 residues: CSARGLRSSTDTQYF. CDR3 nucleotides: TGCAGTGCTAGAGGCCTAAGATCTAGCACAGATACGCAGTATTTT.

This clonotype was counted many times. This sequence joins TRBV4-1 and TRBJ2-1, with 11 bases identical to TRBD2. V was pared by 3 bases and J by 10 bases, with 8 bases of the junction left unmatched. This CDR3 comprises 15 residues. Germline V gene sequence: CDR1 MGHRA, CDR2 YSYEKL. The CDR3 here is CASSQLAGGLEEQFF. CDR3 DNA sequence: TGCGCCAGCAGCCAGCTAGCGGGGGGACTAGAAGAGCAGTTCTTC.

Ten or more counts support this clonotype. The genes are TRBV28 and TRBJ2-1; D gene uncertain. The V end was cut by 5 bases, the J end by 0 bases, with 14 bases between. Germline values: CDR1 MDHEN, CDR2 SYDVKM. The CDR3 is 16 amino acids. CDR3 sequence: CASSPSGPSSYNEQFF. The CDR3 DNA is TGTGCCAGCAGTCCCTCGGGCCCCAGCTCCTACAATGAGCAGTTCTTC.

The sample holds many counts of this clonotype. The chain employs TRBV6-5 and TRBJ1-1; D gene uncertain. V shed 6 bases and J shed 4 bases, with 12 bases lying between them. Looked up from germline, CDR1 is MNHEY and CDR2 is SVGAGI. The CDR3 extends over 13 amino acids. The CDR3 DNA follows: TGTGCCAGCAGCTCAGGACCGGGCACTGAAGCTTTCTTT. This codes for CASSSGPGTEAFF.